This is a list of T cell receptor beta chains from one sample in a study of blood T cell repertoires in COVID-19. Only in-frame clones appear in the TCRdb table, and some are missing; sequencing was by immunoSEQ multiplex PCR. The sample holds over 35,000 clones; over 80% are singletons and the top ten take under 15%. The sequenced material came from peripheral blood. The receptor set was obtained from a human donor in a cohort sampled during active COVID-19. Each CDR3 is given with its conserved first and last residue. A D gene is named only where the DNA matches it firmly. Expanded clones are given a class, and other clones once, few, many or no size at all.

d_call clone_size j_call v_call cdr3_aa cdr3_nt
. . TRBJ1-2 TRBV30 CANWGHGYTF TGCGCCAACTGGGGGCATGGCTACACCTTC
. . TRBJ2-5 TRBV11-2 CASSTSETQYF TGTGCCAGCAGCACATCGGAGACCCAGTACTTC
. . TRBJ1-2 TRBV29-1 CSVTQGGPYGYTF TGCAGCGTGACACAGGGTGGTCCATATGGCTACACCTTC
. . TRBJ2-7 TRBV21-1 CASSKEVLEQGEQYF TGTGCCAGCAGCAAAGAGGTCCTAGAGCAAGGCGAGCAGTACTTC
. . TRBJ2-5 TRBV28 CASTTGSTQYF TGTGCCAGCACCACCGGGTCCACCCAGTACTTC
. . TRBJ2-3 TRBV7-3 CASSLGGEPLGTQYF TGTGCCAGCAGCTTAGGTGGGGAGCCTTTAGGTACGCAGTATTTT
TRBD1 . TRBJ2-7 TRBV28 CASSKTGYEQYF TGTGCCAGCAGCAAGACAGGGTACGAGCAGTACTTC
TRBD1 . TRBJ2-7 TRBV6-1 CASSEFGTGSYEQYF TGTGCCAGCAGTGAATTTGGGACAGGGTCCTACGAGCAGTACTTC
TRBD2 . TRBJ2-5 TRBV3-1/TRBV3-2 CASSQETSGGAGTQYF TGTGCCAGCAGCCAAGAAACTAGCGGGGGGGCCGGGACCCAGTACTTC
TRBD2 . TRBJ2-7 TRBV5-1 CASSPRTSGAGGEQYF TGCGCCAGCAGCCCAAGGACTAGCGGGGCAGGGGGCGAGCAGTACTTC
TRBD2 . TRBJ2-7 TRBV6-6 CASSYGSGDYEQYF TGTGCCAGCAGTTACGGTAGCGGGGACTACGAGCAGTACTTC
. . TRBJ1-6 TRBV28 CASRPGTSNSPLHF TGTGCCAGCAGACCCGGGACATCAAATTCACCCCTCCACTTT
TRBD1 . TRBJ1-2 TRBV3-1/TRBV3-2 CASSQDPYRGQRSDGYTF TGTGCCAGCAGCCAAGATCCGTACAGGGGGCAGAGGTCGGATGGCTACACCTTC
TRBD2 . TRBJ2-5 TRBV7-2 CASRPSAGVRETQYF TGTGCCAGCAGACCATCCGCGGGGGTTCGGGAGACCCAGTACTTC
. . TRBJ1-4 TRBV20-1 CSASSGPEKLFF TGCAGTGCCAGTTCTGGGCCAGAAAAACTGTTTTTT
. few TRBJ2-7 TRBV28 CASSFVSSEQYF TGTGCCAGCAGTTTTGTTAGTTCCGAGCAGTACTTC
. . TRBJ2-5 TRBV6-2/TRBV6-3 CASSVSIRARDSSQETQYF TGTGCCAGCAGTGTCTCCATCCGAGCCCGGGACTCCAGTCAAGAGACCCAGTACTTC
. once TRBJ2-2 TRBV12-5 CASGPYTGPGELFF TGTGCTAGTGGCCCCTATACAGGGCCCGGGGAGCTGTTTTTT
TRBD1 . TRBJ1-3 TRBV11-2 CASSSQTGGWNTIYF TGTGCCAGCAGCTCACAGACAGGGGGTTGGAACACCATATATTTT
TRBD1 . TRBJ1-2 TRBV3-1/TRBV3-2 CASRTQGALVGYTF TGTGCCAGCAGGACACAGGGGGCTCTGGTTGGCTACACCTTC
. . TRBJ2-1 TRBV9 CASSTGGGLHEQFF TGTGCCAGCAGCACAGGGGGGGGTCTCCATGAGCAGTTCTTC
. . TRBJ2-7 TRBV11-2 CASSANRYEQYF TGTGCCAGCAGCGCCAACAGGTACGAGCAGTACTTC
TRBD1 . TRBJ1-5 TRBV7-9 CASSRTGPEAQHF TGTGCCAGCAGTCGGACAGGGCCGGAGGCCCAGCATTTT
TRBD1 . TRBJ1-2 TRBV4-2 CASSQPPGQGNGYTF TGTGCCAGCAGCCAACCCCCGGGACAGGGGAATGGCTACACCTTC
TRBD1 . TRBJ2-7 TRBV19 CASSEAGTVFTYEQYF TGTGCCAGTAGTGAAGCCGGGACAGTATTTACCTACGAGCAGTACTTC
. once TRBJ2-2 TRBV19 CASIDRGKTGELFF TGTGCCAGTATCGATAGGGGGAAAACCGGGGAGCTGTTTTTT
TRBD2 . TRBJ2-1 TRBV6-4 CASSETSGGFWNEQFF TGTGCCAGCAGTGAGACTAGCGGGGGGTTCTGGAATGAGCAGTTCTTC
TRBD1 . TRBJ2-1 TRBV27 CASRLATGGNEQFF TGTGCCAGCAGGCTTGCGACAGGGGGTAACGAGCAGTTCTTC
TRBD1 . TRBJ2-7 TRBV6-5 CASSLTGLYEQYF TGTGCCAGCAGCCTGACAGGGCTGTACGAGCAGTACTTC
. . TRBJ1-5 TRBV6-2/TRBV6-3 CASSYILRGKSNQPQHF TGTGCCAGCAGTTATATTCTCCGGGGGAAAAGCAATCAGCCCCAGCATTTT
TRBD1 . TRBJ2-2 TRBV4-1 CASSQTDRGPKNTGELFF TGCGCCAGCAGCCAGACGGACAGGGGACCCAAGAACACCGGGGAGCTGTTTTTT
TRBD1 . TRBJ2-3 TRBV7-9 CASEGRTGGTDTQYF TGTGCCAGCGAGGGCCGGACAGGGGGCACAGATACGCAGTATTTT
TRBD2 . TRBJ2-3 TRBV9 CASSPRTSGGFTDTQYF TGTGCCAGCAGCCCCCGGACTAGCGGGGGGTTCACAGATACGCAGTATTTT
. . TRBJ2-3 TRBV7-2 CASTPIGSGYTDTQYF TGTGCCAGCACCCCAATTGGTAGCGGCTACACAGATACGCAGTATTTT
. . TRBJ1-6 TRBV14 CASSPTGDSPLHF TGTGCCAGCAGCCCGACAGGCGATTCACCCCTCCACTTT
. . TRBJ1-4 TRBV18 CASSPSGQSFNEKLFF TGTGCCAGCTCACCAAGCGGACAGTCCTTTAATGAAAAACTGTTTTTT
. . TRBJ1-6 TRBV7-8 CASSLARTPYSPLHF TGTGCCAGCAGCTTAGCCAGGACTCCCTACTCACCCCTCCACTTT
TRBD1 few TRBJ1-2 TRBV7-2 CASVPGQLIDGYTF TGTGCCAGCGTGCCGGGACAGCTTATAGATGGCTACACCTTC
. . TRBJ2-3 TRBV12-5 CASGYTSTDTQYF TGTGCTAGTGGGTATACTAGCACAGATACGCAGTATTTT
TRBD1 . TRBJ2-3 TRBV4-3 CASSQGTGGWGTDTQYF TGCGCCAGCAGCCAAGGGACAGGGGGATGGGGCACAGATACGCAGTATTTT
. . TRBJ2-7 TRBV5-1 CASSLGGYEQYF TGCGCCAGCAGCTTGGGAGGATACGAGCAGTACTTC
. . TRBJ2-6 TRBV10-1 CASSEFRTSGANVLTF TGCGCCAGCAGTGAGTTCCGGACTTCTGGGGCCAACGTCCTGACTTTC
TRBD1 . TRBJ1-2 TRBV5-4 CASSWGPGTGKDYYGYTF TGTGCCAGCAGCTGGGGGCCCGGGACAGGGAAGGACTACTATGGCTACACCTTC
. . TRBJ2-5 TRBV3-1/TRBV3-2 CASSQGGGQYF TGTGCCAGCAGCCAAGGGGGAGGCCAGTACTTC
. few TRBJ2-2 TRBV11-1 CASSLGGYTGELFF TGTGCCAGCAGCTTAGGCGGTTACACCGGGGAGCTGTTTTTT
. . TRBJ2-1 TRBV7-8 CASSSGPDSYNEQFF TGTGCCAGCAGCTCCGGCCCCGACAGTTACAATGAGCAGTTCTTC
. . TRBJ1-6 TRBV7-6 CASSPSPLGDSPLHF TGTGCCAGCAGCCCCTCCCCCCTGGGCGATTCACCCCTCCACTTT
. . TRBJ1-5 TRBV2 CASRTGNQPQHF TGTGCCAGCAGGACAGGCAATCAGCCCCAGCATTTT
TRBD1 . TRBJ1-1 TRBV5-1 CASSLTQGAADTEAFF TGCGCCAGCAGCTTGACACAGGGGGCGGCGGACACTGAAGCTTTCTTT
. . TRBJ2-3 TRBV2 CASKRTSSTDTQYF TGTGCCAGCAAGAGGACTTCGAGCACAGATACGCAGTATTTT
. . TRBJ1-2 TRBV4-1 CASSQGGFNYGYTF TGCGCCAGCAGCCAAGGCGGTTTTAACTATGGCTACACCTTC
. . TRBJ2-7 TRBV10-2 CASRGQSSYEQYF TGCGCCAGCAGAGGACAGAGCTCCTACGAGCAGTACTTC